This TCR beta chain was documented in a study of blood T cell repertoires in COVID-19 (dated by TCRdb to the early 2020s). Context from the whole study: The collaborator samples originated in the United States, Italy and Spain and spanned the acute and convalescent phases of COVID-19. The prospective study material was composed of cDNA or gDNA derived from T cells, B-cell-depleted T cells, or PBMCs. Deeply sampled blood TCRbeta repertoires from subjects exposed to, actively infected with, or recovered from COVID-19 were included in the dataset. The repertoires were released in a freely available public database meant as a resource for research on the immune response to SARS-CoV-2. Samples were obtained from the ongoing ImmuneRACE study (first 160 participants) and from 950 to 1,500 subjects provided by 6 global collaborators. A de-identified subject ID, COVID-19 status, age in years and sex were almost always included in the sample metadata. Where available, HLA class I and class II types were taken from metadata supplied by the sample provider and were not determined by assay-based typing. General study outcomes and caveats: Clinical and demographic metadata were provided uncurated, with the amount varying by source and participant.

This clone has just a few counts. The clone's antigen remains unknown. One base away there is no much larger clone; base qualities are not given. Whole blood was collected in K2EDTA tubes by collaborating institutions according to the institutions' own protocols. For TCRbeta analysis, collaborators shipped samples as frozen whole blood, isolated PBMCs, or DNA extracted from either of those sample types. The cysteine opens and the phenylalanine closes a CDR3 of 13 amino acids. The CDR3 DNA has 39 bases and is translated from base 1. V is pared back by 3 bases and J by 2 bases, with 5 bases lying between the germline termini. TCRbeta CDR3 regions were amplified from genomic DNA by means of the immunoSEQ Assay, a bias-controlled multiplex PCR. Per the source publication's procedure: The number of nucleated cells in each sample was estimated from the amplification of reference gene primers within the assay. To quantify the absolute abundance of each unique TCRbeta CDR3 rearrangement, sequence reads were collapsed and filtered. Productive Simpson clonality was computed per sample as the square root of Simpson's diversity index over productive rearrangements. Here the immuneACCESS table is served through TCRdb, limited to in-frame sequences with V and J called. Missing clones are a known gap in these copies; in checked studies unresolved V genes cover under half, and the rest lacks a known reason. V and J calls and clone size are as listed in that table; D and trimming were resolved from the DNA. The sample table shows some 90,000 clones, and 80% to 90% are seen once. The ten most abundant clones make up 8% to 10% of the sample.

Sequencing was carried out using peripheral blood. This clonotype was obtained from a middle-aged man with acute or convalescent COVID-19. The chain joins TRBV12-3 or TRBV12-4 to TRBJ1-3, with no confidently assigned D gene. The CDR3 protein sequence reads: CASSFITGNTIYF. The DNA reads as follows: TGTGCCAGCAGTTTCATCACTGGAAACACCATATATTTT.